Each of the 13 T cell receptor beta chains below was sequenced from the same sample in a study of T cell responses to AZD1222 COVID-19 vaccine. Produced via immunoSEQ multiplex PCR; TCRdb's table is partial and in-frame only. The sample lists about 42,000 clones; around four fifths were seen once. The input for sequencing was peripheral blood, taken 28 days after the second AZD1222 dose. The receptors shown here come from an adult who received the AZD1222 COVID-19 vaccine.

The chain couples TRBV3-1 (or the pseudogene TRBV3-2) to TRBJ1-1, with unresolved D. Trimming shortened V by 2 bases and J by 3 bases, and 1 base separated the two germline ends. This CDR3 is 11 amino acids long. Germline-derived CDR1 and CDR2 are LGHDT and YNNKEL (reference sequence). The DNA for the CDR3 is TGTGCCAGCAGCCAATACACTGAAGCTTTCTTT. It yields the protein CASSQYTEAFF.

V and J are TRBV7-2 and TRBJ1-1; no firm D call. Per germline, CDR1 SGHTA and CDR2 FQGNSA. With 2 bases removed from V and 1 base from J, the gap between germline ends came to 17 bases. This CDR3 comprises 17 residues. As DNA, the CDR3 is TGTGCCAGCAGCTTAAACGCCTGGCGCCAGCAGAACACTGAAGCTTTCTTT. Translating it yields CASSLNAWRQQNTEAFF.

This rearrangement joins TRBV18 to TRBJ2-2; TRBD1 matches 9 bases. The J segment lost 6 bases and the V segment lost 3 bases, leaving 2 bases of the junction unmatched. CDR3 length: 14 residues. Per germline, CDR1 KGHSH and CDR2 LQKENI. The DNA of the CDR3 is TGTGCCAGCTCACCGGACAGGGGCGCCGGGGAGCTGTTTTTT. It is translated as CASSPDRGAGELFF.

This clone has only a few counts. The CDR3 loop is CASSLFFGTGGSPLHF. DNA of the CDR3: TGTGCCAGCAGTTTATTCTTTGGGACGGGGGGTTCACCCCTCCACTTT. The chain recombines TRBV27 with TRBJ1-6; possibly TRBD1 for D (5 bases). V lost 1 base and J lost 9, with 16 bases in between. Germline lookup yields CDR1 MNHEY and CDR2 SMNVEV (reference sequence). This CDR3 is built from 16 residues.

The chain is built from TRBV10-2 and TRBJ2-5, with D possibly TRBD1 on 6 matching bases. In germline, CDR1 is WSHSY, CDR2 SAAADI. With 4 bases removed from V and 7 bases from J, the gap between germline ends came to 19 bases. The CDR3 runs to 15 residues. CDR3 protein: CASSGGLGQSGTQYF. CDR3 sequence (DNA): TGCGCCAGCAGTGGGGGCCTCGGACAGTCTGGGACCCAGTACTTC.

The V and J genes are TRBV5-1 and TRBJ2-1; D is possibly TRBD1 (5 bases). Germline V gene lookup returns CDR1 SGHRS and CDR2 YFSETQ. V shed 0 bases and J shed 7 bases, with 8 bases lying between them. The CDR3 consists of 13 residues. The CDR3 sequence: CASSLVRENEQFF. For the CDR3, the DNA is TGCGCCAGCAGCTTGGTCAGGGAAAATGAGCAGTTCTTC. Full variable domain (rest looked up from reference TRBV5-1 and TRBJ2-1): KAGVTQTPRYLIKTRGQQVTLSCSPISGHRSVSWYQQTPGQGLQFLFEYFSETQRNKGNFPGRFSGRQFSNSRSEMNVSTLELGDSALYLCASSLVRENEQFFGPGTRLTVL.

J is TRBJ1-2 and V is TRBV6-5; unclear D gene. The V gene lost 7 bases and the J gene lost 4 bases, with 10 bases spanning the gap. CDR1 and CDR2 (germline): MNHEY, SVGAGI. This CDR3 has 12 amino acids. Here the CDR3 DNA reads TGTGCCAGCAAGGCGGGTCTCTATGGCTACACCTTC. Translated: CASKAGLYGYTF.

DNA for the CDR3: TGTGCCAGTTCACCCATTGGTTCCACTGAAGCTTTCTTT. Its protein product is CASSPIGSTEAFF. This chain connects TRBV28 to TRBJ1-1; D is ambiguous. This CDR3 region has 13 residues. Trimming pared 9 bases from V and 4 bases from J, leaving 15 bases between. CDR1 MDHEN and CDR2 SYDVKM come from the germline V gene.

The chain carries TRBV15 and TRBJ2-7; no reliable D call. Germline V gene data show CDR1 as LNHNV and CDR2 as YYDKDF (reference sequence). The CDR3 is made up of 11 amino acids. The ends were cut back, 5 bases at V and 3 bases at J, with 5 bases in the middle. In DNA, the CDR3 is TGTGCCACCAGCGGATTCTACGAGCAGTACTTC. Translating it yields CATSGFYEQYF.

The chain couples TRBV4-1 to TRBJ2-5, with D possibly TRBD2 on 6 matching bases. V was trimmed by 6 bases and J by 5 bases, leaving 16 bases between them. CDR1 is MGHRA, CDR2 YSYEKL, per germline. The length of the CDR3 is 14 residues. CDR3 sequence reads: CASSGGLSGETQYF. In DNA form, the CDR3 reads TGCGCCAGCAGTGGGGGACTTTCGGGGGAGACCCAGTACTTC.

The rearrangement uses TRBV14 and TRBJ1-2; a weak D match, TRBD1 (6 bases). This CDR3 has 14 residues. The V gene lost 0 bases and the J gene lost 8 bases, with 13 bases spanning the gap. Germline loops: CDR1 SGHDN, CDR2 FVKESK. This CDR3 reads CASSQDLGARGYTF. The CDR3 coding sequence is TGTGCCAGCAGCCAAGATTTGGGGGCGCGGGGCTACACCTTC.

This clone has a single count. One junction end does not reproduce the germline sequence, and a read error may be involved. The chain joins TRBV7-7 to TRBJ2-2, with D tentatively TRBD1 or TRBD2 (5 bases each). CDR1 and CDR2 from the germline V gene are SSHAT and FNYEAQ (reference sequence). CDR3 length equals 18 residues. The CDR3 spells CASSFSPFGGMGAGELFF. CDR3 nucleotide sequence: TGTGCTAGCAGCTTTTCCCCATTTGGTGGAATGGGGGCCGGGGAGCTGTTTTTT.

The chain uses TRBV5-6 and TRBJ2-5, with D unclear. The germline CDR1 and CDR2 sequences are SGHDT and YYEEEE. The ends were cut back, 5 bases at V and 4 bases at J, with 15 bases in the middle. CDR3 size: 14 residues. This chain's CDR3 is CASSFTTPGETQYF. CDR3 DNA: TGTGCCAGCAGTTTCACGACACCCGGAGAGACCCAGTACTTC.